This T cell receptor beta chain was recorded in a study of blood T cell repertoires in COVID-19. Under the authors' procedure: How many nucleated cells were present was estimated from reference gene primer amplification. This table comes from immunoSEQ multiplex PCR, and its TCRdb copy is limited to in-frame clones, with some not included. Clone size and the V and J calls come from that table; the DNA yielded D and trimming. Of around 300,000 clones in the sample, 88% were seen once. The CDR3 loop spans 14 amino acids. J gave up 5 bases and V 3 bases, and 6 bases lay outside the gene matches. Germline V CDR1 and CDR2: DFQATT, SNEGSKA (reference sequence). Symptom resolution, clearance, or two negative PCRs marked the recovered donors of Cohort 3.

Sequencing used PBMCs or T cells enriched from blood (not recorded which). This TCR was sampled from a young man who had recovered from COVID-19. The chain has TRBV20-1 and TRBJ2-4, with TRBD1 matching 8 bases. CDR3 DNA: TGCAGTGCTAGTGACAGGGGAAGGGAAAACATTCAGTACTTC. Translation: CSASDRGRENIQYF.